This TCR beta chain was observed in a study of memory CD8 T cells in hepatitis C reinfection. Noted time point: peak reinfection, 3 to 8 weeks after reinfection detection. TCR sequencing was done directly ex vivo on sorted cells, without expansion in vitro. This table comes from immunoSEQ multiplex PCR, and its TCRdb copy is limited to in-frame clones, with some not included. The data contain around 47,000 clones, around 87% of them seen just once; the ten biggest clones take up about 1.3%. The sample comprised naive CD8+ T cells sorted from blood. This TCR came from a man younger than 35 with hepatitis C virus infection.

CDR3 sequence reads: CASSKPWTGRMV. The CDR3 nucleotides read TGTGCCAGCAGCAAACCCTGGACAGGGAGGATGGTC. V is TRBV21-1 and J is TRBJ2-7; the D segment call TRBD1 is taken from the table without a DNA check. TRBV21-1 is labeled a pseudogene. The CDR3 spans 12 residues.